This T cell receptor beta chain stems from a study of blood T cell repertoires in COVID-19. Germline lookup yields CDR1 KGHSH and CDR2 LQKENI. Between the trimmed V and J ends, which lost 1 base and 0 bases, there was a span of 7 bases. This CDR3 region has 14 residues. Libraries were prepared by immunoSEQ multiplex PCR; TCRdb keeps only in-frame clonotypes and omits some of them. There are around 100,000 clones in the sample; over 65% occur only once, and about 13% lies in the top ten. The rearrangement uses TRBV18 and TRBJ2-7, with D possibly TRBD1 on 5 matching bases. This clonotype was obtained from a human donor in a cohort sampled during active COVID-19. Material: peripheral blood. Written as DNA, the CDR3 is TGTGCCAGCTCACCACGACAGATCTCCTACGAGCAGTACTTC. Amino acids: CASSPRQISYEQYF.